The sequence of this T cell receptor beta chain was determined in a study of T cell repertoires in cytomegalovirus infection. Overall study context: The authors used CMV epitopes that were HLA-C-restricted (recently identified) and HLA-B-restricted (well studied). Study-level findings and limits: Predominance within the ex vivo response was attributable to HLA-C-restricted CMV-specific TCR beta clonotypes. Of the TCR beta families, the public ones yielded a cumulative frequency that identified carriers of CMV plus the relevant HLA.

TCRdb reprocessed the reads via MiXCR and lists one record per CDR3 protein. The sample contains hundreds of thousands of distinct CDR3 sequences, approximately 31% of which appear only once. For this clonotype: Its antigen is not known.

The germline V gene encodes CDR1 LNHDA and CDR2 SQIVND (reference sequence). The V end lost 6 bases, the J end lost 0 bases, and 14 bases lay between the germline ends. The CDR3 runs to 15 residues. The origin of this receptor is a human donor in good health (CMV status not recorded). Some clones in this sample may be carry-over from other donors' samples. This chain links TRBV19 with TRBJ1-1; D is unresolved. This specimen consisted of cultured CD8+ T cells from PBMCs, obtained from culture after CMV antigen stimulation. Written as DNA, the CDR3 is TGTGCCAGTAGGGAATTGGACCAATTGAACACTGAAGCTTTCTTT. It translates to CASRELDQLNTEAFF.